The 25 T cell receptor beta chains given below trace back to one sample, sequenced in a study of shared clonotypes between healthy human individuals. Libraries were prepared by immunoSEQ multiplex PCR; TCRdb keeps only in-frame clonotypes and omits some of them. Among about half a million clones listed, 70% to 80% were seen once. Sample: PBMCs. The receptor set was obtained from a woman in her thirties or forties in good health. Some clones in this sample may be carry-over from other donors' samples.

The table lists this clone with a count of one. The gene calls are TRBV19 and TRBJ2-7; 8 positions match TRBD1. CDR1 is LNHDA, CDR2 SQIVND, per germline (reference sequence). After removal of 3 bases from V and 3 bases from J, the junction contained 7 bases not matched to a gene. This CDR3 is built from 15 residues. CDR3 protein: CASSIMGTGGYEQYF. DNA of the CDR3: TGTGCCAGTAGTATTATGGGGACAGGAGGCTACGAGCAGTACTTC.

The chain couples TRBV7-6 to TRBJ2-1; D might be TRBD1 (6 bases). V was trimmed by 3 bases and J by 0 bases, leaving 12 bases between them. This CDR3 is 16 amino acids long. The germline V gene has CDR1 SGHVS and CDR2 FNYEAQ. CDR3 DNA: TGTGCCAGCAGCTTCTCAACAGGGCTCTCCTACAATGAGCAGTTCTTC. Its translation is CASSFSTGLSYNEQFF.

V gene TRBV6-5 combines with J gene TRBJ2-3; the match to TRBD2 covers 10 bases. Germline loops: CDR1 MNHEY, CDR2 SVGAGI. The CDR3 is 15 residues long. Losses at the gene ends were 5 bases for V and 8 bases for J; bases not matched to a gene: 10. The CDR3 region has the DNA TGTGCCAGCAGTGGTATAGCGGGAGGCGGAGGTACGCAGTATTTT. Its translation is CASSGIAGGGGTQYF.

The chain joins TRBV14 to TRBJ1-2; D call uncertain. This CDR3 is 12 amino acids long. Germline lookup yields CDR1 SGHDN and CDR2 FVKESK. Trimming pared 5 bases from V and 2 bases from J, leaving 6 bases between. CDR3 DNA: TGTGCCAGCAGCTACTACAACTATGGCTACACCTTC. Encoded protein: CASSYYNYGYTF.

The genes are TRBV30 and TRBJ1-2; 7 positions agree with TRBD1. Trimming removed 4 bases from V and 0 bases from J; junction bases left unmatched: 5. The CDR3 length is 14 residues. The germline V gene encodes CDR1 GTSNPN and CDR2 SVGIG (reference sequence). As DNA, the CDR3 is TGTGCCTGGACACCCGGGACAGCTAACTATGGCTACACCTTC. Translation gives CAWTPGTANYGYTF.

The CDR3 region is CASSFIEAGDQETQYF. DNA of the CDR3: TGTGCCAGCAGCTTTATTGAGGCAGGGGACCAAGAGACCCAGTACTTC. The chain carries TRBV13 and TRBJ2-5; D is possibly TRBD1 (6 bases). Germline CDR1 reads PRHDT; CDR2 reads FYEKMQ (reference sequence). Trimming stripped 3 bases from V and 0 bases from J, with 14 bases between. The CDR3 is made up of 16 amino acids.

The chain recombines TRBV4-1 with TRBJ2-7; D perhaps matches TRBD1 (6 bases). Trimming left V 3 bases short and J 3 bases short, with 18 bases between. CDR3 size: 16 residues. Germline CDR1 reads MGHRA; CDR2 reads YSYEKL. Here the CDR3 DNA reads TGCGCCAGCAGCCAGCACAGATTCGGACAGAGCTACGAGCAGTACTTC. Its protein is CASSQHRFGQSYEQYF.

The J gene is TRBJ2-5, the V gene TRBV6-1; 9 bases line up with TRBD1. The germline V gene has CDR1 MNHNS and CDR2 SASEGT. This CDR3 contains 14 residues. V shed 6 bases and J 2 bases; nucleotides not matched to a gene: 4. Written as DNA, the CDR3 is TGTGCCAGCAGCCGGGACAGGGAACAAGAGACCCAGTACTTC. This translates into CASSRDREQETQYF.

A few counts support this clone. The CDR3 protein is CASSESELRGDTQYF. The CDR3 DNA is TGTGCCAGCAGTGAAAGTGAGCTGAGGGGAGATACGCAGTATTTT. V gene TRBV6-1 combines with J gene TRBJ2-3; D is perhaps TRBD1 or TRBD2 (5 bases each). V dropped 2 bases and J dropped 5 bases, with 14 bases sitting between them. Germline assignment: CDR1 MNHNS and CDR2 SASEGT. CDR3 size: 15 residues.

With regard to this clone: At one boundary the junction diverges from the germline segment, which might be a read error. J is TRBJ1-5 and V is TRBV2, with a possible D match to TRBD1 (6 bases). CDR3 length equals 15 residues. Germline loops: CDR1 SNHLY, CDR2 FYNNEI. As DNA, the CDR3 is TGTGCCAGCAGAGAAGACAGGTTTCTCAATCAGCCCCAGCATTTT. Amino acid sequence: CASREDRFLNQPQHF.

The J gene is TRBJ1-1, the V gene TRBV9; D ambiguous. The germline gives CDR1 SGDLS, CDR2 YYNGEE. Trimming left V 0 bases short and J 2 bases short, with 8 bases between. This CDR3 region has 14 residues. DNA for the CDR3: TGTGCCAGCAGCGTAGGGCCGTATAACACTGAAGCTTTCTTT. Translation: CASSVGPYNTEAFF.

V and J are TRBV5-1 and TRBJ1-1; the D is unclear. Trimming took 4 bases from V and 1 from J, leaving 14 bases between them. The germline V gene encodes CDR1 SGHRS and CDR2 YFSETQ. The CDR3 is made up of 15 amino acids. In DNA form, the CDR3 reads TGCGCCAGCAGCCATAATGCGGGTTGGAACACTGAAGCTTTCTTT. It yields the protein CASSHNAGWNTEAFF.

This chain connects TRBV28 to TRBJ1-2; no clear D. In germline, CDR1 is MDHEN, CDR2 SYDVKM. V lost 7 bases and J lost 4, with 10 bases in between. There are 12 residues in the CDR3. The CDR3 DNA is TGTGCCAGCACCGAACCACCCTATGGCTACACCTTC. Translation gives CASTEPPYGYTF.

This chain uses TRBV11-2 with TRBJ1-2; 10 bases are shared with TRBD1. The CDR3 has 15 residues. Trimming at V came to 4 bases and at J to 6 bases, leaving 8 bases not matched to a gene. CDR1 and CDR2 from the germline V gene are SGHAT and FQNNGV. CDR3 DNA sequence: TGTGCCAGCAGCTCCTTGACAGGGGGCGTTGATGGCTACACCTTC. This sequence encodes CASSSLTGGVDGYTF.

This CDR3 reads CASSLDRGPTDTQYF. CDR3 nucleotide sequence: TGTGCCAGCAGTCTGGACAGGGGGCCCACAGATACGCAGTATTTT. This rearrangement joins TRBV6-5 to TRBJ2-3, with TRBD1 matching over 11 bases. Germline loops: CDR1 MNHEY, CDR2 SVGAGI. With 5 bases clipped from V and 2 bases from J, the junction kept 3 bases outside the gene matches. The CDR3 length is 15 residues.

Concerning this clone itself: This same CDR3 is encoded by further DNA sequences in the sample. CDR3 nucleotides: TGTGCCTGGAGTGTACGGGGCGGACAGCCCCAGCATTTT. Protein: CAWSVRGGQPQHF. This chain joins TRBV30 and TRBJ1-5; tentative D call: TRBD1 (5 bases). The CDR3 has 13 amino acids. From germline, CDR1 is GTSNPN and CDR2 SVGIG (reference sequence). Trimming removed 0 bases from V and 7 bases from J, with 10 bases in between.

This clone showed up just once. This rearrangement joins TRBV15 to TRBJ2-7; D perhaps matches TRBD1 (6 bases). Germline CDR1 LNHNV, CDR2 YYDKDF (reference sequence). The CDR3 is 16 residues long. V shed 3 bases and J shed 7 bases, with 22 bases lying between them. CDR3 loop: CATSRSRRGGLEEQYF. The CDR3 bases are TGTGCCACCAGCAGGTCCCGACGAGGGGGTCTGGAAGAGCAGTACTTC.

The DNA of the CDR3 is TGTGCCAGCAGCGTTGAAGGACTAGCGGGGTGGAGTGAGCAGTACTTC. Its protein is CASSVEGLAGWSEQYF. The chain uses TRBV9 and TRBJ2-7, with 12 bases that match TRBD2. The CDR3 runs 16 residues. The germline CDR1 and CDR2 sequences are SGDLS and YYNGEE. V shed 2 bases and J 7 bases; nucleotides not matched to a gene: 10.

The genes are TRBV27 and TRBJ1-1, with D perhaps matching TRBD1 (6 bases). CDR3 length: 15 residues. V was pared by 5 bases and J by 0 bases, with 13 bases between. The germline V gene has CDR1 MNHEY and CDR2 SMNVEV (reference sequence). CDR3 amino acids: CASSVNRAMNTEAFF. CDR3 DNA: TGTGCCAGCAGTGTAAACAGGGCCATGAACACTGAAGCTTTCTTT.

The chain uses TRBV18 and TRBJ2-3; D possibly uses TRBD1 or TRBD2 (5 bases each). Trimming took off 3 bases at V and 5 bases at J, with 12 bases between the two ends. The germline V gene encodes CDR1 KGHSH and CDR2 LQKENI. This CDR3 region has 14 residues. CDR3 bases: TGTGCCAGCTCACCGGGACCGGGTAGAGATACGCAGTATTTT. Its protein product is CASSPGPGRDTQYF.

The rearrangement links TRBV29-1 to TRBJ1-1, with a weak D call TRBD1 (5 bases). Germline V gene lookup returns CDR1 SQVTM and CDR2 ANQGSEA. V was trimmed by 0 bases and J by 2 bases, leaving 7 bases between them. CDR3 length: 13 amino acids. CDR3 residues: CSVEDGANTEAFF. The CDR3 region has the DNA TGCAGCGTTGAAGACGGGGCTAACACTGAAGCTTTCTTT.

V is TRBV7-2 and J is TRBJ2-3; D call uncertain. Germline-derived CDR1 and CDR2 are SGHTA and FQGNSA. CDR3 length: 12 amino acids. Trimming shortened V by 2 bases and J by 6 bases, and 6 bases separated the two germline ends. The CDR3 sequence is CASSLTRDTQYF. The CDR3 DNA sequence: TGTGCCAGCAGCTTAACCCGGGATACGCAGTATTTT.

The V gene is TRBV4-2, the J gene TRBJ2-2, with D perhaps matching TRBD2 (6 bases). Trimming shortened V by 1 base and J by 3 bases, and 9 bases separated the two germline ends. Germline V lookup: CDR1 LGHNA, CDR2 YNFKEQ. The CDR3 consists of 15 residues. In DNA form, the CDR3 reads TGTGCCAGCAGCCAAGTTAGCGGTGACACCGGGGAGCTGTTTTTT. It specifies CASSQVSGDTGELFF.

A few counts support this clone. The chain is built from TRBV19 and TRBJ2-6; D call uncertain. Germline CDR1 LNHDA, CDR2 SQIVND (reference sequence). V was cut by 9 bases and J by 4 bases, with 10 bases left in between. CDR3 length equals 13 residues. The CDR3 is CASRLGGANVLTF. CDR3 bases: TGTGCCAGCCGCCTGGGAGGGGCCAACGTCCTGACTTTC.

In this sample, this clone turned up a few times. This chain joins TRBV30 and TRBJ2-7; D perhaps matches TRBD2 (5 bases). CDR1 is GTSNPN, CDR2 SVGIG, per germline (reference sequence). This CDR3 is 13 amino acids long. With 0 bases removed from V and 5 bases from J, the gap between germline ends came to 11 bases. DNA of the CDR3: TGTGCCTGGAGTGTCCCTGAGGGTCACGAGCAGTACTTC. Translation: CAWSVPEGHEQYF.